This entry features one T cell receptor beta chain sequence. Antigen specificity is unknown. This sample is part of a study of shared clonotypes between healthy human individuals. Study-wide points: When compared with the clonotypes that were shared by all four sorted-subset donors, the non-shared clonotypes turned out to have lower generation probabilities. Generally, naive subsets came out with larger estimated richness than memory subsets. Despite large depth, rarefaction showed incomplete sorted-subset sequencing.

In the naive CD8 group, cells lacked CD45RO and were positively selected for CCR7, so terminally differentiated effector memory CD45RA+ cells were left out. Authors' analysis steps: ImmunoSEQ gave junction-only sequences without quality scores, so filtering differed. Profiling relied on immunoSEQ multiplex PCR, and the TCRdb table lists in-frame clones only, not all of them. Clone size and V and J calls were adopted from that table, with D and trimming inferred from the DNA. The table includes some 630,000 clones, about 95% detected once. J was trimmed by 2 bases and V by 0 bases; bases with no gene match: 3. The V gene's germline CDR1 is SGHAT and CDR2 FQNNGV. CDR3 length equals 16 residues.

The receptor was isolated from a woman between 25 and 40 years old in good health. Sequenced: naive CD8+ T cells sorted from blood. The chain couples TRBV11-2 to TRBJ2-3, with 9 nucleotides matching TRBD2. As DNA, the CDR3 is TGTGCCAGCAGCTTAGAACTAGCGGGCGACACAGATACGCAGTATTTT. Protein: CASSLELAGDTDTQYF.